Below are 27 T cell receptor beta chains sequenced from a single sample in a study of PD-1 blockade in classical Hodgkin lymphoma. Data came from immunoSEQ multiplex PCR; TCRdb stores just in-frame clones and leaves some out. Seen here are around 18,000 clones, 70% observed once, and the top ten hold approximately 2.7%. The time point here: cycle 4 day 1 (C4D1), after less than 7 weeks of nivolumab. No patient escaped relapse after autologous stem cell transplantation, and brentuximab vedotin exposure varied. Negative selection with magnetic separation was used to purify CD4+ T cells from thawed PBMCs. Here the sequenced sample was CD4+ T cells from blood, taken before the fourth cycle of nivolumab. These receptors originate from a human donor with classical Hodgkin lymphoma.

This chain connects TRBV7-2 to TRBJ2-3; D is perhaps TRBD1 (5 bases). This CDR3 comprises 16 residues. Trimming shortened V by 1 base and J by 0 bases, and 11 bases separated the two germline ends. Germline V lookup: CDR1 SGHTA, CDR2 FQGNSA. Here the CDR3 reads CASSLVAGWSTDTQYF. The CDR3 bases are TGTGCCAGCAGCTTAGTTGCAGGGTGGAGCACAGATACGCAGTATTTT.

V and J are TRBV6-5 and TRBJ1-2, with D unclear. The CDR3 sequence is 15 residues long. Germline CDR1 is MNHEY and CDR2 is SVGAGI. Trimming shortened V by 0 bases and J by 4 bases, and 12 bases separated the two germline ends. CDR3 sequence (DNA): TGTGCCAGCAGTTACTCAACCCCGACAACCTATGGCTACACCTTC. This encodes CASSYSTPTTYGYTF.

The CDR3, as DNA: TGCGCCAGCAGGGGGGGGACAGGCTTGGAAGCTTTCTTT. This translates into CASRGGTGLEAFF. The J gene is TRBJ1-1, the V gene TRBV5-1, with 8 nucleotides matching TRBD1. The length of the CDR3 is 13 residues. CDR1 and CDR2 from the germline V gene are SGHRS and YFSETQ. J gave up 8 bases and V 5 bases, and 8 bases lay outside the gene matches.

The V and J genes are TRBV10-3 and TRBJ2-7; 9 bases map to TRBD2. V shed 5 bases, J shed 2 bases, and the junction held 4 bases outside the gene matches. The V gene's germline CDR1 is ENHRY and CDR2 SYGVKD. The CDR3 totals 14 residues. The CDR3 coding sequence is TGTGCCATCAGTCGTGGCGGGGGGGCCTACGAGCAGTACTTC. Translating gives CAISRGGGAYEQYF.

This clone is deemed medium-sized. This chain links TRBV4-1 with TRBJ1-1; D not certain. Germline CDR1 is MGHRA and CDR2 is YSYEKL. The CDR3 runs 13 residues. The germline V and J ends were trimmed by 5 bases and 1 base, with 8 bases remaining between them. The DNA for the CDR3 is TGCGCCAGCAGCACCGCCAGGAACACTGAAGCTTTCTTT. Translation: CASSTARNTEAFF.

This sequence joins TRBV12-5 and TRBJ1-6; possible D gene TRBD1, 5 bases. CDR3 length: 14 amino acids. V was trimmed by 7 bases and J by 6 bases, leaving 13 bases between them. Germline lookup yields CDR1 LGHNT and CDR2 FRNRAP. In DNA, the CDR3 is TGTGCTAGTGCCCAGGGTTACCCTAATTCACCCCTCCACTTT. It codes for CASAQGYPNSPLHF.

V gene TRBV19 combines with J gene TRBJ2-1; TRBD2 is a possible D gene (6 bases). This CDR3 has 18 residues. Trimming shortened V by 5 bases and J by 3 bases, and 23 bases separated the two germline ends. CDR1 LNHDA and CDR2 SQIVND come from the germline V gene (reference sequence). CDR3 in DNA: TGTGCCAGTAGTGACTCCAAAAGCCGGCGGGACGGCTACAATGAGCAGTTCTTC. Its protein product is CASSDSKSRRDGYNEQFF.

In DNA, the CDR3 is TGTGCCAGCAGCTACCGGACTAGCGGGAGTAATGAGCAGTTCTTC. It translates to CASSYRTSGSNEQFF. V gene TRBV11-1 combines with J gene TRBJ2-1; 13 bases map to TRBD2. The junction had 4 bases not matched to a gene; V was cut back by 4 bases and J by 7 bases. The CDR3 loop spans 15 amino acids. Germline CDR1 and CDR2: SGHAT and FQDESV (reference sequence). Using reference TRBV11-1 and TRBJ2-1 for the parts outside the CDR3, the full variable domain is EAEVAQSPRYKITEKSQAVAFWCDPISGHATLYWYRQILGQGPELLVQFQDESVVDDSQLPKDRFSAERLKGVDSTLKIQPAELGDSAMYLCASSYRTSGSNEQFFGPGTRLTVL.

The J gene is TRBJ1-3, the V gene TRBV11-1, with 7 bases lining up with TRBD1. The V and J ends lost 5 bases and 7 bases, in that order; junction bases with no gene match: 5. Germline V CDR1 and CDR2: SGHAT, FQDESV (reference sequence). The CDR3 contains 13 residues. The CDR3: CASSLRRGNTIYF. CDR3 in DNA: TGTGCCAGCAGCCTACGCAGGGGGAACACCATATATTTT.

The chain is built from TRBV7-9 and TRBJ2-5, with D possibly being TRBD1 (5 bases). CDR1 and CDR2 from the germline V gene are SEHNR and FQNEAQ (reference sequence). This CDR3 has 15 amino acids. V was shortened by 1 base and J by 1 base, with 10 bases between the two germline ends. The CDR3 protein is CASSLVKGVQETQYF. CDR3 sequence (DNA): TGTGCCAGCAGCTTAGTTAAAGGGGTCCAAGAGACCCAGTACTTC.

The chain has TRBV18 and TRBJ2-1; 11 nucleotides match TRBD1. V lost 2 bases, J lost 0 bases, and 0 bases stayed unmatched. The CDR3 is 16 residues long. Germline CDR1 reads KGHSH; CDR2 reads LQKENI. The CDR3 bases are TGTGCCAGCTCACCAGGGACAGGGGGCTCCTACAATGAGCAGTTCTTC. Protein product: CASSPGTGGSYNEQFF.

In its sample, this clone was seen a few times. The gene calls are TRBV7-9 and TRBJ1-1; D is uncertain. CDR3 length: 14 residues. The ends were cut back, 2 bases at V and 11 bases at J, with 18 bases in the middle. The germline gives CDR1 SEHNR, CDR2 FQNEAQ (reference sequence). The chain's CDR3 is CASSLSEWAIDAFF. The CDR3 bases are TGTGCCAGCAGCTTATCGGAGTGGGCGATAGACGCTTTCTTT.

The rearrangement uses TRBV10-3 and TRBJ2-1; D tentatively fits TRBD1 or TRBD2 (6 bases each). This CDR3 has 13 residues. Trimming removed 4 bases from V and 7 bases from J, with 11 bases in between. Germline V lookup: CDR1 ENHRY, CDR2 SYGVKD. The chain's CDR3 is CAISGGTPNEQFF. The CDR3 DNA reads TGTGCCATCAGTGGCGGGACACCGAATGAGCAGTTCTTC.

This clone was seen a handful of times. The chain carries TRBV7-8 and TRBJ2-1; 11 bases are a match to TRBD2. This CDR3 has 18 residues. V trimming: 6 bases; J trimming: 3 bases; junction bases outside the gene matches: 13. CDR1 and CDR2 (germline): SGHVS, FQNEAQ. CDR3 sequence reads: CASRGGTSGSWRYNEQFF. The CDR3 DNA follows: TGTGCCAGCAGGGGAGGGACTAGCGGATCTTGGCGCTACAATGAGCAGTTCTTC.

This clone was picked up a small number of times. J is TRBJ1-5 and V is TRBV6-1, with D unclear. Germline lookup yields CDR1 MNHNS and CDR2 SASEGT. Trimming left V 1 base short and J 7 bases short, with 8 bases between. The CDR3 extends over 13 amino acids. In DNA, the CDR3 is TGTGCCAGCAGTGAAGGGGAGGAACAGCCCCAGCATTTT. Its protein product is CASSEGEEQPQHF.

V usage is TRBV5-1 and J usage is TRBJ1-6, with TRBD1 identical over 8 bases. There are 15 residues in the CDR3. Germline CDR1 and CDR2: SGHRS and YFSETQ. V lost 3 bases to trimming and J lost 8 bases; unmatched junction nucleotides: 7. CDR3 sequence (DNA): TGCGCCAGCAGCTCCTTGACAGGGGAGGATTCACCCCTCCACTTT. It specifies CASSSLTGEDSPLHF. Full variable domain (outside the CDR3, taken from reference TRBV5-1 and TRBJ1-6): KAGVTQTPRYLIKTRGQQVTLSCSPISGHRSVSWYQQTPGQGLQFLFEYFSETQRNKGNFPGRFSGRQFSNSRSEMNVSTLELGDSALYLCASSSLTGEDSPLHFGNGTRLTVT.

This chain uses TRBV20-1 with TRBJ2-1; D gene ambiguous. Germline CDR1 reads DFQATT; CDR2 reads SNEGSKA (reference sequence). Trimming took off 3 bases at V and 9 bases at J, with 9 bases between the two ends. The CDR3 sequence is 11 residues long. The CDR3 nucleotides are TGCAGTGCTAGTAGGGTGCGTGAGCAGTTCTTC. Its translation is CSASRVREQFF.

This clone was counted a few times. The rearrangement joins TRBV29-1 to TRBJ2-1, with 7 bases fitting TRBD2. The CDR3 extends over 16 amino acids. The V and J ends lost 1 base and 1 base, in that order; junction bases with no gene match: 7. Germline loops: CDR1 SQVTM, CDR2 ANQGSEA. The CDR3 DNA reads TGCAGCGTTGAAGGGGCGGGGGAGCGATCCTACAATGAGCAGTTCTTC. Translated, it gives CSVEGAGERSYNEQFF.

This chain links TRBV5-1 with TRBJ2-1; 7 bases are shared with TRBD1. With 0 bases clipped from V and 4 bases from J, the junction kept 4 bases outside the gene matches. The CDR3 extends over 15 amino acids. Germline CDR1 and CDR2: SGHRS and YFSETQ. DNA for the CDR3: TGCGCCAGCAGCTTGGGACAGGGTTCTTACAATGAGCAGTTCTTC. Translating it yields CASSLGQGSYNEQFF.

This clone was counted between two and nine times. The genes are TRBV18 and TRBJ2-5, with a weak D call TRBD1 (6 bases). Germline V gene data show CDR1 as KGHSH and CDR2 as LQKENI. This CDR3 is 13 amino acids long. The V end lost 4 bases, the J end lost 3 bases, and 9 bases lay between the germline ends. CDR3 DNA sequence: TGTGCCAGCTCACGACAGGAGAAAGAGACCCAGTACTTC. Its translation is CASSRQEKETQYF.

This clone was seen a few times. The chain is built from TRBV10-3 and TRBJ1-2; 7 nucleotides line up with TRBD1. The V and J ends lost 6 bases and 6 bases, in that order; junction bases with no gene match: 10. This CDR3 comprises 14 residues. Germline CDR1 is ENHRY and CDR2 is SYGVKD. CDR3 DNA: TGTGCCATCAGCGAGACAGGGAGTACCCATGGCTACACCTTC. Residues: CAISETGSTHGYTF.

This clone showed up just once. The V and J genes are TRBV4-1 and TRBJ1-4, with 7 bases fitting TRBD1. CDR1 and CDR2 from the germline V gene are MGHRA and YSYEKL. The CDR3 is 15 amino acids. With 4 bases clipped from V and 6 bases from J, the junction kept 8 bases outside the gene matches. CDR3 amino acids: CASSRPTGWDEKLFF. Written as DNA, the CDR3 is TGCGCCAGCAGCCGACCGACAGGGTGGGATGAAAAACTGTTTTTT.

The chain has TRBV5-1 and TRBJ1-2; D is undetermined. CDR3 size: 12 residues. Germline CDR1 reads SGHRS; CDR2 reads YFSETQ. Trimming removed 7 bases at V and 2 bases at J, with 9 bases between. Here the CDR3 DNA reads TGCGCCAGCCGGACCCAAAACTATGGCTACACCTTC. Residues: CASRTQNYGYTF.

V is TRBV11-3 and J is TRBJ2-3; 13 bases align to TRBD2. V dropped 5 bases and J dropped 0; count of bases not matched to a gene: 11. This CDR3 has 19 amino acids. Germline CDR1 is SGHNT and CDR2 is YENEEA. The CDR3 reads CASSLGTSGTPLSTDTQYF. The CDR3 nucleotides are TGTGCCAGCAGCCTCGGGACTAGCGGGACCCCCCTTAGCACAGATACGCAGTATTTT.

The chain has TRBV19 and TRBJ1-2; TRBD1 matches at 8 bases. The CDR3 consists of 14 residues. With 2 bases clipped from V and 7 bases from J, the junction kept 6 bases outside the gene matches. The germline V gene has CDR1 LNHDA and CDR2 SQIVND (reference sequence). The CDR3 coding sequence is TGTGCCAGTAGTATACAGGGGGCGCGGGGTGGCTACACCTTC. The encoded protein is CASSIQGARGGYTF.

The CDR3 loop reads CASSLVGPTEQFF. CDR3 nucleotide sequence: TGTGCCAGCAGTTTAGTGGGCCCAACTGAGCAGTTCTTC. The rearrangement joins TRBV28 to TRBJ2-1, with unresolved D. V lost 2 bases, J lost 9 bases, and 11 bases lay in between. The CDR3 contains 13 residues. Germline V gives CDR1 MDHEN, CDR2 SYDVKM.

This chain uses TRBV7-2 with TRBJ1-3; D call uncertain. CDR1 is SGHTA, CDR2 FQGNSA, per germline. Trimming removed 6 bases from V and 0 bases from J, with 15 bases in between. The CDR3 is made up of 16 amino acids. The CDR3, as DNA: TGTGCCAGCAGGCTAGACGTGGCCAGCTCTGGAAACACCATATATTTT. Translating gives CASRLDVASSGNTIYF.